The entry below gives a single T cell receptor beta chain sequence along with its context. Its binding antigen is unknown. No per-base quality is available; no much larger clone lies one base away. This record comes from a study of cytomegalovirus exposure and HLA in healthy donors (dated by TCRdb to the late 2010s). Concerning the study at large: An earlier analysis of about 530 of the donors reported 276 Gb of sequence data and around 110 million unique TCR beta sequences obtained from about 180 million T cells. An early release covering roughly 600 HLA-typed donors comprised roughly 300 gigabases of sequencing data and 65 million to 100 million unique TCR sequences. Of the roughly 390 genotyped donors, over 70% fell in the genetic ancestry cluster associated with self-reported Caucasian donors. The study was designed to test whether signatures of past pathogen exposure could be identified by cataloging public T cell receptors. The study used immunosequencing to profile the T cell repertoires of under 700 subjects and linked those repertoires to cytomegalovirus serostatus. A separate validation cohort of approximately 120 different subjects was used in addition to the roughly 670-subject first cohort. To predict cytomegalovirus infection status, the study combined high-throughput TCR immunosequencing, statistical association of individual TCRs with disease status, and machine learning. In a later analysis, previously published TCR beta repertoires from fewer than 750 donors were re-analyzed and high-resolution HLA genotyping was added so that TCR occurrence patterns could be studied. Rather than drawing on any new phenotypic data, the later analysis identified candidate immune exposures from TCR beta sequences and the way those sequences occurred across donors. An earlier analysis of 587 of the donors applied high-throughput TCR beta sequencing to assess whether each TCR beta V gene segment acted as functional or pseudogenic. Alongside the repertoire data, information on donor age, sex, ethnicity and CMV serostatus was compiled. Genome-wide SNP genotypes for about three fifths of the roughly 670 donors were used in a later genetic analysis, which treated that subset as a discovery cohort. All discovery cohort repertoires had been generated using a single sequencing platform. HLA typing included class I and class II loci at four-digit resolution. The number of donors typed differed by locus, with about 629-630 for A, B, C, DRB1 and DQB1, 522 for DQA1, 600 to 610 for DPA1, and roughly 450 for DPB1. Five DR-DQ haplotypes were treated as single units for association and clustering because of strong linkage in the cohort. Among 398 genotyped donors of the cohort, an average of roughly 240,000 unique TCR beta nucleotide sequences were sequenced per donor, around a sixth of them non-productive.

In total, 500 to 700 healthy bone marrow donors made up the cohort. Cohort members were all nominally healthy when sampled, although unrecorded immune exposures were likely present. The donor tested CMV seronegative, placing the donor among the 350 to 400 seronegative members of the cohort. Every donor gave a peripheral blood sample, and the peripheral blood mononuclear cells from that sample were used for TCR beta sequencing. Genomic DNA was extracted from the blood cell samples with the Qiagen DNeasy Blood Extraction Kit. The CDR3, cysteine through phenylalanine, is 17 amino acids long. The read is trimmed to its CDR3 DNA, 51 bases read in frame from base 1. As encoded in the germline V gene, CDR1 is MDHEN while CDR2 is SYDVKM. V is reduced by 3 bases and J by 4 bases, leaving a spacing of 18 bases between them. Points the paper makes about the study in general: Only TCR beta chains were sequenced in this cohort, and the absence of alpha or paired-chain data limited detectable features. Most CMV-associated TCR beta chains appeared to be HLA-restricted in a later analysis, and the HLA associations seemed to be driven largely by CMV exposure. Because counts were too low, roughly 18 rarely observed V segments, including chromosome 9 orphons, were left out of the earlier analysis of 500 to 650 of the donors. Broadly in line with IMGT annotations, most TCR beta V segments showed up in productive rearrangements about 87% or about 30% of the time in an earlier analysis of 450 to 600 of the donors. The authors suggested that the approach could potentially be generalized to other disease states and immunological phenotypes. A later genetic analysis reported fewer N-insertions in productive TCRs among donors in an Asian-associated ancestry cluster than the roughly 640-donor mean. Correlated functional status among segregating V segments might be attributable to linkage disequilibrium, but an unknown experimental factor could not be ruled out. A later genetic analysis associated a missense DCLRE1C variant with V-gene and J-gene trimming of TCR beta chains, and an independent cohort replicated the association. A cluster of highly shared sequence variants was judged likely to be a technical artifact of the sequencing pipeline. Three of the identified cytomegalovirus-associated TCR beta chains were confirmed in vitro to be specific for cytomegalovirus antigens. In a later analysis, around 17,000 TCR beta sequences were associated with specific HLA alleles at a false discovery rate of 0.05. When HLA alleles, especially DR and DQ, strongly co-occurred, TCR associations were difficult to assign to individual alleles. Because the 87-base-pair reads could not distinguish some IMGT-functional V segments, including TRBV6-2 and TRBV6-3, those segments were excluded. The classifier was reported to diagnose cytomegalovirus status with high specificity and sensitivity in both the original and validation cohorts. Compared with equally common non-associated chains, HLA-associated TCR beta chains in a later analysis were more clonally expanded and had lower generation probabilities. A later analysis reported that several top co-occurrence clusters appeared linked to parvovirus B19, influenza, CMV and Epstein-Barr virus. Sequencing depth was assumed to be roughly uniform across donors in the presence/absence analyses, though that assumption may not hold. For the cohort, immune exposure information was limited to CMV serostatus. Because HLA typing was missing for some donors at each locus, association tests included only the typed subset. Across donors, most TCR sequences were observed very rarely, whereas some public TCRs were present in many individuals. The study listed approximately 150 TCR beta chains as associated with cytomegalovirus. A further reported finding was that TCR beta sequences accurately predicted the HLA-A and HLA-B alleles for most subjects in the first cohort. A later analysis found that TCR association rates varied across HLA loci, with DRB1 alleles showing the most associated TCRs and HLA-C alleles the fewest.

Receptors were amplified or captured by the immunoSEQ multiplex PCR assay. For the multiplex PCR, a mixture combining 60 forward primers for TCR Vbeta segments and 13 reverse primers for TCR Jbeta segments was used. A multiplex PCR assay on genomic DNA amplified the CDR3 region of rearranged TCR beta genes. The amplified TCR beta libraries were sequenced on the Illumina HiSeq System as 87-base-pair reads. Under the source paper's analysis protocol: Across the 700 or so repertoires, a later analysis counted 78 million or so unique TCR beta chains, about 10 million of which were shared by at least two donors. A nearest-neighbor algorithm error-corrected the raw reads and collapsed the reads into unique sequences, merging closely related sequences to remove PCR and sequencing errors. To assign V, D and J gene segments, CDR3 sequences were aligned to IMGT reference sequences. For a sequence to be retained, a match of at least six nucleotides was required to both a V gene segment and a J gene segment. A rearrangement counted as productive if the CDR3 had no stop codons and remained in frame with V and J, and every other rearrangement counted as non-productive. Following IMGT convention, CDR3 was defined as the stretch from the second conserved V-encoded cysteine up to the conserved J-encoded phenylalanine. The earlier analysis of about 590 of the donors excluded sequences that lacked an unambiguous match to a single V gene segment. An earlier analysis of 587 of the donors called V segments functional above 56.7% productive rearrangements and segregating when the between-donor standard deviation exceeded 5%. A statistical classification framework was built to diagnose cytomegalovirus status from the catalog of TCR beta chain sequences. In a later analysis, TCR nucleotide sequences were compared against IMGT/GENE-DB human TR gene sequences so that V and J genes could be assigned. A later analysis assigned CDR3 sequences and most-parsimonious VDJ recombination scenarios with the TCRdist pipeline. In a later analysis, every TCR beta chain was defined by the combination of its CDR3 amino acid sequence and its V-gene family, and reads without a unique V-gene family were dropped. As a way to deal with suspected cross-contamination and a sequencing artifact, a later analysis dropped approximately 570 nucleotide sequences that were highly shared and had low generation probability. A later analysis calculated a clonal expansion index for each public chain from normalized within-repertoire ranks of inferred template counts. A later analysis computed generation probabilities with a VDJ recombination model fitted to out-of-frame rearrangements, and checked the results against IGoR. In a later analysis, TCR-TCR, TCR-HLA and TCR-CMV co-occurrence was scored with hypergeometric tests, and a repertoire-size bias correction was applied to TCR pairs. A later analysis estimated false discovery rates by permuting HLA or CMV assignments 20 times. In a later analysis, co-occurring TCRs were grouped using DBSCAN, and TCRdist sequence similarity was added for clustering within HLA-allele-positive subsets. Co-occurrence clustering excluded repertoires with fewer than 30,000 or more than 120,000 public chains, plus five with anomalous nucleotide sharing. As stored in TCRdb, this immuneACCESS dataset retains in-frame rearrangements with V and J assigned. A fraction of the clones does not appear; measured against another copy, unresolved V genes explain less than half of the discrepancy, and the remainder lacks a known reason. That table is the source of V, J and clone size, and D and trimming were worked out from the DNA. The sample yields fewer than 200,000 clones; 70% to 80% were counted once. The ten largest clonotypes hold less than 1% of the sample.

Sequenced input: PBMCs. The chain uses TRBV28 and TRBJ2-2, with TRBD2 perhaps the D gene, on 6 matching bases. The sequence was collected from a female donor in good health and CMV-seronegative. The nucleotide sequence reads TGTGCCAGCAGTTTGCGGTCGGGAGCAAGAATCACCGGGGAGCTGTTTTTT. The encoded protein is CASSLRSGARITGELFF. The CDR3 plus the reference TRBV28 and TRBJ2-2 genes for the other parts give the full variable domain: DVKVTQSSRYLVKRTGEKVFLECVQDMDHENMFWYRQDPGLGLRLIYFSYDVKMKEKGDIPEGYSVSREKKERFSLILESASTNQTSMYLCASSLRSGARITGELFFGEGSRLTVL.